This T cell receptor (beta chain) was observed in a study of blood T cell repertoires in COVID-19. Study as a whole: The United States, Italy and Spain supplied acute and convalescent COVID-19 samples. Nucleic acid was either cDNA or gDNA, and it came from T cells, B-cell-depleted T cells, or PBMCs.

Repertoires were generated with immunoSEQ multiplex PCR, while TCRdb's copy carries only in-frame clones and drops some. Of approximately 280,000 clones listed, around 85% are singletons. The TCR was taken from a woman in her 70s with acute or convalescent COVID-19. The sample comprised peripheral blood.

The CDR3, as DNA: TGTGCCAGCAGCTTATTTGGGGCCCCGAACACTGAAGCTTTCTTT. Translating it yields CASSLFGAPNTEAFF. The chain is built from TRBV7-2 and TRBJ1-1; TRBD1 might be the D (5 bases). The germline V and J ends were trimmed by 2 bases and 1 base, with 11 bases remaining between them. The CDR3 is made up of 15 amino acids. Germline CDR1 reads SGHTA; CDR2 reads FQGNSA.